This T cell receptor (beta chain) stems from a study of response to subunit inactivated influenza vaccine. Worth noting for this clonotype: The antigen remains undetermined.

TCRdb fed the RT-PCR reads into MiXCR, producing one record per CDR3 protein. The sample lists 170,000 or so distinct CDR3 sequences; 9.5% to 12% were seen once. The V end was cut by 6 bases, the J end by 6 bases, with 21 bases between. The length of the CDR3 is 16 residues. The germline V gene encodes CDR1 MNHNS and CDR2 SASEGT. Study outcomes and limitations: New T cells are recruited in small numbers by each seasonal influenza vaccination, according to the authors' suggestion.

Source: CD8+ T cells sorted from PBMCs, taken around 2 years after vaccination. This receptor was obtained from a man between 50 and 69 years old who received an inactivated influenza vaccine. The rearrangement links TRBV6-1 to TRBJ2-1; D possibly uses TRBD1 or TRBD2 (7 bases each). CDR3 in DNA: TGTGCCAGCAGCTCCAGGGGGGGGTTGAATCTCAATGAGCAGTTCTTC. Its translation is CASSSRGGLNLNEQFF.